This T cell receptor beta chain came from a study of blood T cell repertoires in COVID-19. As for the study in general: Sample material is recorded as cDNA or gDNA derived from T cells, B-cell-depleted T cells, or PBMCs.

The participants were between roughly 18 and 89 years old and came from 24 US areas. Participant-reported clinical history was the basis for cohort assignment. The CDR3 has 16 residues. Germline V CDR1 and CDR2: LGHDT, YNNKEL (reference sequence). J was trimmed by 3 bases and V by 4 bases; bases with no gene match: 10. Authors' data handling: Nucleated cell counts were estimated from reference gene primer amplification. The table came from immunoSEQ multiplex PCR; TCRdb's copy has only in-frame clones and leaves some out. V and J calls and clone size are those listed in that table; D and trimming were worked out from the DNA. In the table there are some 240,000 clones, about 86% of which are singletons.

This rearrangement joins TRBV3-1 (or the pseudogene TRBV3-2) to TRBJ2-3, with 7 nucleotides matching TRBD1. Sequencing was done on a sample of PBMCs or T cells enriched from blood (not recorded which). This receptor was identified in a young man with acute COVID-19. The CDR3 DNA follows: TGTGCCAGCAGCCTAAGGGGGCTTTTAGAGACAGATACGCAGTATTTT. This gives the protein CASSLRGLLETDTQYF.